What follows is one T cell receptor (beta chain) and its context. The CDR3 runs 15 residues. Germline-derived CDR1 and CDR2 are SGHNT and YYREEE (reference sequence). V lost 4 bases, J lost 2 bases, and 15 bases lay in between. Original processing notes: Cell counts per sample came from amplifying reference gene primers. Profiled with immunoSEQ multiplex PCR; TCRdb holds only in-frame clones, not every one. That table gives V, J and clone size, and the DNA gave D and trimming. The sample yields under 150,000 clones, 80% to 85% seen once. The sample belongs to a study of blood T cell repertoires in COVID-19. At the level of the study: Samples came from the United States, Italy and Spain, spanning acute and convalescent COVID-19. Sample material is recorded as cDNA or gDNA derived from T cells, B-cell-depleted T cells, or PBMCs.

Specimen: peripheral blood. V gene TRBV5-4 combines with J gene TRBJ2-5; tentatively, D is TRBD2 (5 bases). The clonotype originates from a human donor in a cohort sampled during active COVID-19. The CDR3 is CASSPSLGKQETQYF. The CDR3 nucleotides are TGTGCCAGCAGCCCTTCACTAGGAAAACAAGAGACCCAGTACTTC.